The entry that follows covers one T cell receptor beta chain sequence. Antigen: not known. These data are taken from a study of blood T cells in healthy people across ages. The CDR3 consists of 14 residues. With 9 bases clipped from V and 4 bases from J, the junction kept 8 bases outside the gene matches. The germline CDR1 and CDR2 sequences are SGHRS and YFSETQ. Study results and limitations: Roughly linear age-related decline in beta diversity appeared, significant by age 40.

With a J-beta primer mix and a sample-barcoded 5' primer, a second PCR ran roughly 6 to 11 cycles. TCRdb itself ran the 5' RACE reads through MiXCR, one entry per CDR3 protein. The data show roughly 1,500,000 distinct CDR3 sequences, about 31% seen once. Sequencing was done on a sample of blood. This TCR derives from a woman aged 25 to 45 in good health. The chain couples TRBV5-1 to TRBJ2-3; 10 bases match TRBD2. In nucleotides, the CDR3 is TGCGCCACCCGGGCTAGCGGGAGCCCAGATACGCAGTATTTT. This gives the protein CATRASGSPDTQYF.